The 14 T cell receptor beta chains below were found in one sample sequenced in a study of breast tumors, draining lymph nodes, adjacent tissues. The lymph nodes were axillary draining lymph nodes from breast cancer patients. TCRdb itself ran the multiplex PCR reads through MiXCR, one entry per CDR3 protein. Seen here are some 170,000 distinct CDR3 sequences, about 30% observed once, and the top ten hold 3.8%. The source material was axillary lymph node tissue. All receptors derive from a female donor with breast cancer. Some clones in this sample may be carry-over from other donors' samples.

This clonotype came up many times. The rearrangement links TRBV14 to TRBJ1-6; 10 positions agree with TRBD1. V lost 1 base to trimming and J lost 2 bases; unmatched junction nucleotides: 8. The CDR3 covers 19 residues. Per germline, CDR1 SGHDN and CDR2 FVKESK. CDR3 bases: TGTGCCAGCAGCCAAGGACCGGGACAGGGGAGGCCCTATAATTCACCCCTCCACTTT. Protein sequence: CASSQGPGQGRPYNSPLHF.

The CDR3 here is CSAPAGPEAFF. DNA of the CDR3: TGCAGTGCCCCCGCAGGGCCTGAAGCTTTCTTT. This chain connects TRBV20-1 to TRBJ1-1; a possible D gene is TRBD1 (5 bases). Trimming cost V 6 bases and J 6 bases, with 11 bases left between them. In germline, CDR1 is DFQATT, CDR2 SNEGSKA (reference sequence). The length of the CDR3 is 11 residues.

This chain links TRBV6-5 with TRBJ2-2; D not resolved. This CDR3 is 14 amino acids long. The V end was cut by 5 bases, the J end by 6 bases, with 13 bases between. Germline V CDR1 and CDR2: MNHEY, SVGAGI. CDR3 amino acids: CASSHLAGSGELFF. DNA for the CDR3: TGTGCCAGCAGTCACCTGGCCGGGTCCGGGGAGCTGTTTTTT.

This clonotype turned up a few times. V and J are TRBV28 and TRBJ1-5; no clear D. V lost 5 bases and J lost 11, with 10 bases in between. CDR1 and CDR2 from the germline V gene are MDHEN and SYDVKM. This CDR3 region has 11 residues. CDR3 in DNA: TGTGCCAGCAGTCCCCCAGAGGCCCAGCATTTT. Its protein product is CASSPPEAQHF.

On this clonotype itself: A much larger clone sits a single nucleotide away, making a read error possible. Because the CDR3 is missing its conserved closing phenylalanine or tryptophan, this is likely a read error. The CDR3 DNA reads as TGTGCCAGCAGCCGTAGCGGGAGTACGGAGGCCCAGTACTCC. Residues: CASSRSGSTEAQYS. The chain has TRBV7-2 and TRBJ2-5; 9 nucleotides agree with TRBD2. V lost 5 bases and J lost 9; bases outside the gene matches: 10. The CDR3 is 14 residues long. Germline CDR1 SGHTA, CDR2 FQGNSA.

This clonotype has only a few counts. The CDR3 does not end in the conserved phenylalanine or tryptophan, so this is likely a read error. The DNA is left out, because the CDR3 cannot be placed on it with certainty; the CDR3 is given as TCRdb lists it. V and J are TRBV2 and TRBJ1-3; TRBD1, the table's D call, was not compared with the DNA. Counting both end residues, the CDR3 totals 12 amino acids. Germline lookup yields CDR1 SNHLY and CDR2 FYNNEI. CDR3 protein: CARGPLGNTICL.

About this clonotype: With a much larger clone just one base away, this may be a read error. The chain couples TRBV3-1 to TRBJ2-1; 8 bases align to TRBD1. The CDR3 has 15 amino acids. Germline V gene sequence: CDR1 LGHDT, CDR2 YNNKEL (reference sequence). The CDR3 loop is CASSQDGTGYNERFF. The DNA for the CDR3 is TGTGCCAGCAGCCAAGACGGGACAGGCTACAATGAGCGGTTCTTC.

At least ten counts were recorded for this clonotype. The chain is built from TRBV2 and TRBJ1-6, with D hard to call. Trimming stripped 6 bases from V and 11 bases from J, with 14 bases between. The CDR3 covers 13 residues. Germline V lookup: CDR1 SNHLY, CDR2 FYNNEI. CDR3 bases: TGTGCCAGCAGCCGAATCCAGCGACCACCCCTCCACTTT. Translation gives CASSRIQRPPLHF.

This clonotype was observed many times. This rearrangement joins TRBV18 to TRBJ1-5; 9 nucleotides line up with TRBD1. The CDR3 runs to 16 residues. CDR1 is KGHSH and CDR2 is LQKENI in the germline V gene. The V and J ends lost 2 bases and 6 bases, in that order; junction bases with no gene match: 8. The CDR3 sequence is CASSPVGQGRFQPQHF. CDR3 sequence (DNA): TGTGCCAGCTCACCAGTCGGACAGGGGCGTTTTCAGCCCCAGCATTTT.

Many counts were recorded for this clonotype. The rearrangement joins TRBV4-3 to TRBJ1-2; TRBD1 is a possible D gene (5 bases). Germline lookup yields CDR1 LGHNA and CDR2 YSLEER. CDR3 length: 15 residues. Trimming shortened V by 1 base and J by 5 bases, and 14 bases separated the two germline ends. CDR3 residues: CASSQGQGILYGYTF. In DNA, the CDR3 is TGCGCCAGCAGCCAAGGCCAGGGCATCCTTTATGGCTACACCTTC.

With respect to this clonotype: Just one base apart from a much larger clone, this may be a read error. The chain employs TRBV5-4 and TRBJ2-7, with D unresolved. This CDR3 contains 14 residues. Germline V gene sequence: CDR1 SGHNT, CDR2 YYREEE (reference sequence). V dropped 0 bases and J dropped 3 bases, with 10 bases sitting between them. CDR3: CASSLGSPSYEQYF. CDR3 nucleotides: TGTGCCAGCAGCTTGGGTTCCCCGAGCTACGAGCAGTACTTC. Looking up the rest from reference TRBV5-4 and TRBJ2-7 gives the full variable domain: ETGVTQSPTHLIKTRGQQVTLRCSSQSGHNTVSWYQQALGQGPQFIFQYYREEENGRGNFPPRFSGLQFPNYSSELNVNALELDDSALYLCASSLGSPSYEQYFGPGTRLTVT.

This clonotype was recorded at least ten times. The chain couples TRBV27 to TRBJ1-6; D is ambiguous. The CDR3 totals 14 residues. Germline CDR1 reads MNHEY; CDR2 reads SMNVEV (reference sequence). Trimming removed 4 bases at V and 7 bases at J, with 11 bases between. The CDR3 sequence: CASSSAGSNSPLHF. CDR3 DNA sequence: TGTGCCAGCAGTTCGGCAGGTAGCAATTCACCCCTCCACTTT.

This chain connects TRBV11-2 to TRBJ2-2; 10 bases are a match to TRBD2. The CDR3 sequence is 18 residues long. V shed 0 bases, J shed 5 bases, and the junction held 9 bases outside the gene matches. Germline V lookup: CDR1 SGHAT, CDR2 FQNNGV. This CDR3 reads CASSLDRLAGERTGELFF. The DNA for the CDR3 is TGTGCCAGCAGCTTAGATCGGCTAGCGGGGGAAAGGACCGGGGAGCTGTTTTTT.

This sequence joins TRBV12-3 or TRBV12-4 and TRBJ1-5, with 7 bases that match TRBD1. The CDR3 runs to 12 residues. J was trimmed by 13 bases and V by 3 bases; bases with no gene match: 6. The CDR3 sequence: CASSFLDRAQHF. CDR3 DNA: TGTGCCAGCAGTTTTTTAGACAGGGCACAGCATTTT.